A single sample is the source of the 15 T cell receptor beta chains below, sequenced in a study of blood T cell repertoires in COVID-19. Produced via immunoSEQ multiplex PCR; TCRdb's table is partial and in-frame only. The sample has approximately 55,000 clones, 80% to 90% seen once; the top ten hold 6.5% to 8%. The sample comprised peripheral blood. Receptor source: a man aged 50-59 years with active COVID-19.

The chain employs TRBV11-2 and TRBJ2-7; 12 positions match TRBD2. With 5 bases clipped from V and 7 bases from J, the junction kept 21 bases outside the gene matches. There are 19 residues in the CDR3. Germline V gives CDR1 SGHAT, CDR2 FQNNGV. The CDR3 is CASSLRGSGASGRAGEQYF. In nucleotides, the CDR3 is TGTGCCAGCAGCCTCCGAGGTTCGGGGGCTAGCGGGAGGGCCGGGGAGCAGTACTTC. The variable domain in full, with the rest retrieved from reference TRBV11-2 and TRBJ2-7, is EAGVAQSPRYKIIEKRQSVAFWCNPISGHATLYWYQQILGQGPKLLIQFQNNGVVDDSQLPKDRFSAERLKGVDSTLKIQPAKLEDSAVYLCASSLRGSGASGRAGEQYFGPGTRLTVT.

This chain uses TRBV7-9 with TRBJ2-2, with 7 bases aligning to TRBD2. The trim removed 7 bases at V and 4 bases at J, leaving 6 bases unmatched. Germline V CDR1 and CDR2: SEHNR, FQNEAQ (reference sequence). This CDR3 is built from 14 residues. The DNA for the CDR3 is TGTGCCAGCACGGGTCTAGCGGCCACCGGGGAGCTGTTTTTT. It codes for CASTGLAATGELFF.

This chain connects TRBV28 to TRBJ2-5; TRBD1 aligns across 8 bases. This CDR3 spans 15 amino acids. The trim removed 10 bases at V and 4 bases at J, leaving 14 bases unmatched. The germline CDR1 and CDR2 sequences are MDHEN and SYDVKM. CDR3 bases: TGTGCCACCCGGGGAACAGGGGGGTTTAGAGAGACCCAGTACTTC. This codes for CATRGTGGFRETQYF.

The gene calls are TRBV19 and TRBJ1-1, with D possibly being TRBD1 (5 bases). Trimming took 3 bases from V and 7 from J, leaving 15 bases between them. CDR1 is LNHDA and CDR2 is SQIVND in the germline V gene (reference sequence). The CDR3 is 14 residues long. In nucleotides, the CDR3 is TGTGCCAGTAGTATCCCCCCTGACAGAGTTGAAGCTTTCTTT. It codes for CASSIPPDRVEAFF. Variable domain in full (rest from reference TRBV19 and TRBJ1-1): DGGITQSPKYLFRKEGQNVTLSCEQNLNHDAMYWYRQDPGQGLRLIYYSQIVNDFQKGDIAEGYSVSREKKESFPLTVTSAQKNPTAFYLCASSIPPDRVEAFFGQGTRLTVV.

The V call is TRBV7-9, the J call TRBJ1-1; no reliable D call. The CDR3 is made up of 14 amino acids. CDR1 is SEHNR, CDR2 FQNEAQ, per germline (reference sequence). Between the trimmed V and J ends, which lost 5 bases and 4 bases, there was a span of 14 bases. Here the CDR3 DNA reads TGTGCCAGCAGCCCCGGACGGGAGGGCACTGAAGCTTTCTTT. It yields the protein CASSPGREGTEAFF.

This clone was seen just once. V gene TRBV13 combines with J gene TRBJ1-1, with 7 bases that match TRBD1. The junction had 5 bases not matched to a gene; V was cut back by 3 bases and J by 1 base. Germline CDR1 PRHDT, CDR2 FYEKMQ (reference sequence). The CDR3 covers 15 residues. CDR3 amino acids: CASSFRGYQNTEAFF. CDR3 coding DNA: TGTGCCAGCAGCTTCAGGGGGTACCAGAACACTGAAGCTTTCTTT.

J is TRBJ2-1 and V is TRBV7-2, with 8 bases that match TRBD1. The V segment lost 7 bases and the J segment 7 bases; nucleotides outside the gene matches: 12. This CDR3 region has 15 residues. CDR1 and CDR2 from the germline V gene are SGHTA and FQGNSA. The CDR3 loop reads CASMSQGAGTNEQFF. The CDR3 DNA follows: TGTGCCAGCATGAGTCAGGGGGCTGGTACAAATGAGCAGTTCTTC.

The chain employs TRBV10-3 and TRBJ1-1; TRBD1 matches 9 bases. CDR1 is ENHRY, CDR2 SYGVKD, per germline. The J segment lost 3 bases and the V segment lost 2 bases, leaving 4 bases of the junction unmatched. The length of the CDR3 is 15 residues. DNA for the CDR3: TGTGCCATCAGTGAGACAGGGGGCGGGTACACTGAAGCTTTCTTT. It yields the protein CAISETGGGYTEAFF.

The CDR3 DNA is TGCAGTGCTAGTTTCAGGGGCTTGGGAAACACCATATATTTT. Residues: CSASFRGLGNTIYF. The chain recombines TRBV20-1 with TRBJ1-3, with D possibly matching TRBD1 (6 bases). V shed 3 bases and J shed 4 bases, with 13 bases lying between them. Per germline, CDR1 DFQATT and CDR2 SNEGSKA (reference sequence). CDR3 length equals 14 residues.

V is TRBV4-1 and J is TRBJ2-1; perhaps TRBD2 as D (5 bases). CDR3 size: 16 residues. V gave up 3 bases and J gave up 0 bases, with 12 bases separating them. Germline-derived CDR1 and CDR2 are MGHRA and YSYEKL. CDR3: CASSHKGASSYNEQFF. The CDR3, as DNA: TGCGCCAGCAGCCATAAGGGAGCTAGCTCCTACAATGAGCAGTTCTTC.

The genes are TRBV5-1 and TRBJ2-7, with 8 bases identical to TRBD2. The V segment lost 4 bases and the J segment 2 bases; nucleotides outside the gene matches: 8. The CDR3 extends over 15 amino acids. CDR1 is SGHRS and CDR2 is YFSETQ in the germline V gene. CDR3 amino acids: CASSPANSGAYEQYF. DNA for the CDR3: TGCGCCAGCAGCCCGGCGAATAGCGGGGCCTACGAGCAGTACTTC.

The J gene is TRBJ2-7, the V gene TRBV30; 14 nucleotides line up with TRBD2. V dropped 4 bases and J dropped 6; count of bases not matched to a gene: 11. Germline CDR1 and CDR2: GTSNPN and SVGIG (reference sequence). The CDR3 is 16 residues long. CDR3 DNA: TGTGCCTGGACCGCACCGGGACTAGCGGGAGCCCCCGAGCAGTACTTC. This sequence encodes CAWTAPGLAGAPEQYF.

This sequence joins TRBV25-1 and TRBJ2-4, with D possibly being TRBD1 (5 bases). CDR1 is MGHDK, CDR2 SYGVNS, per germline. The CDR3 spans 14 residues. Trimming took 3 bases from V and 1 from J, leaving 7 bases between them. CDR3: CASSDSGAKNIQYF. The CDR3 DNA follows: TGTGCCAGCAGTGACTCAGGGGCCAAAAACATTCAGTACTTC.

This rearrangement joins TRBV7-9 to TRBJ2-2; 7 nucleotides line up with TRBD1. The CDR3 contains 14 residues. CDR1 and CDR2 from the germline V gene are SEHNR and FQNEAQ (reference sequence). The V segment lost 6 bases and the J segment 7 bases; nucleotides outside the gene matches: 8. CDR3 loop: CASRSQGFGGELFF. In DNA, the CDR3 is TGTGCCAGCAGGTCACAGGGGTTTGGCGGGGAGCTGTTTTTT.

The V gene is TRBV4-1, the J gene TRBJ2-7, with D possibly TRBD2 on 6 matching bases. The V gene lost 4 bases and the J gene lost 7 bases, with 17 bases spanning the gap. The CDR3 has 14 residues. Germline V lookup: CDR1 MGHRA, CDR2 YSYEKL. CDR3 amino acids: CASSRDFGLGEQYF. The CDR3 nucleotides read TGCGCCAGCAGCCGGGACTTCGGGTTGGGGGAGCAGTACTTC.